This is a list of T cell receptor beta chains from one sample in a study of identical twins. Via MiXCR, TCRdb re-called the 5' RACE reads, giving one row per CDR3 protein. The data contain approximately 470,000 distinct CDR3 sequences, 14% of them singletons. The same sample was also used in a study of yellow fever vaccine responses in identical twins.

The sequencing sample was made of CD4+ T cells sorted from blood. The receptors originated from a woman between 18 and 29 years old in good health. Both conserved end residues are part of each CDR3. Fields, in order: D gene, J gene, V gene, clone size, CDR3 protein, CDR3 DNA. The D gene is left open where the match is weak. A clone size is listed for some rows: how often the clone was seen (once, few, many), or a class if it is expanded.

>.|TRBJ2-5|TRBV20-1|few
CSARDLRYQETQYF
TGCAGTGCTAGAGATCTGAGGTACCAAGAGACCCAGTACTTC
>.|TRBJ2-3|TRBV7-9|.
CASSFVVDTQYF
TGTGCCAGCAGCTTCGTTGTGGATACGCAGTATTTT
>.|TRBJ1-5|TRBV6-5|few
CASSYSSGKREQPQHF
TGTGCCAGCAGTTACTCGTCAGGGAAGCGTGAGCAGCCCCAGCATTTT
>.|TRBJ2-3|TRBV18|few
CASSPFSGSDTQYF
TGTGCCAGCTCACCATTTTCAGGGAGTGATACGCAGTATTTT
>.|TRBJ2-3|TRBV10-3|many
CASDRDSNTDTQYF
TGTGCCTCGGACCGGGACTCCAACACAGATACGCAGTATTTT
>.|TRBJ2-7|TRBV15|.
CATSRGGTSSYEQYF
TGTGCCACCAGCAGAGGAGGAACCAGCTCCTACGAGCAGTACTTC
>TRBD2|TRBJ2-7|TRBV11-1|few
CASSLGRLRLTGTSGPYEQYF
TGTGCCAGCAGCTTAGGTCGCCTAAGGCTTACGGGGACTAGCGGTCCCTACGAGCAGTACTTC
>.|TRBJ2-7|TRBV4-3|few
CASSQDPPLAKGSYEQYF
TGCGCCAGCAGCCAAGATCCGCCTCTAGCAAAGGGCTCCTACGAGCAGTACTTC
>.|TRBJ2-3|TRBV7-2|.
CASSLGGSGATDTQYF
TGTGCCAGCAGCTTAGGAGGTTCGGGGGCCACAGATACGCAGTATTTT
>.|TRBJ2-7|TRBV6-5|.
CASSYSRTRGYEQYF
TGTGCCAGCAGTTACTCCCGGACCCGGGGCTACGAGCAGTACTTC
>.|TRBJ1-4|TRBV4-3|.
CASSQEPGVGRLFF
TGCGCCAGCAGCCAAGAGCCAGGGGTCGGGAGACTGTTTTTT
>TRBD1|TRBJ2-7|TRBV7-9|few
CASSLEGQGSYEQYF
TGTGCCAGCAGCTTAGAGGGACAGGGATCCTACGAGCAGTACTTC
>.|TRBJ2-7|TRBV5-1|.
CASSLASPPGILYEQYF
TGCGCCAGCAGCTTGGCCTCACCGCCAGGGATCTTATACGAGCAGTACTTC
>.|TRBJ1-5|TRBV20-1|few
CSARDPGSNQPQHF
TGCAGTGCTAGAGATCCCGGGAGCAATCAGCCCCAGCATTTT
>TRBD1|TRBJ2-7|TRBV29-1|many
CSVAGDRGSYEQYF
TGCAGCGTAGCCGGAGACAGGGGCTCCTACGAGCAGTACTTC
>TRBD2|TRBJ2-1|TRBV3-1|few
CASSPSSGRPGEQFF
TGTGCCAGCAGCCCATCTAGCGGGAGGCCGGGGGAGCAGTTCTTC
>.|TRBJ2-3|TRBV3-1|.
CASSQDNGMISTDTQYF
TGTGCCAGCAGCCAAGATAATGGGATGATCAGCACAGATACGCAGTATTTT
>.|TRBJ2-1|TRBV5-1|.
CASSFGTDYNEQFF
TGCGCCAGCTCCTTTGGGACTGACTACAATGAGCAGTTCTTC
>TRBD1|TRBJ2-5|TRBV10-3|.
CAISEAASTGEETQYF
TGTGCCATCAGTGAGGCAGCTTCGACAGGGGAAGAGACCCAGTACTTC
>TRBD2|TRBJ2-2|TRBV5-4|few
CASSSLAGGPGTGELFF
TGTGCCAGCAGCTCACTAGCGGGAGGGCCCGGCACCGGGGAGCTGTTTTTT
>.|TRBJ1-3|TRBV12-3/TRBV12-4|.
CASCLVRGNTIYF
TGTGCCAGCTGTTTAGTGAGGGGAAACACCATATATTTT
>.|TRBJ2-7|TRBV18|.
CASSPSGQSSYEQYF
TGTGCCAGCTCACCAAGCGGACAGTCCTCCTACGAGCAGTACTTC
>.|TRBJ1-4|TRBV3-1|.
CASSHSTVARNEKLFF
TGTGCCAGCAGCCATTCAACTGTCGCCCGAAATGAAAAACTGTTTTTT
>.|TRBJ1-1|TRBV5-1|.
CASSRQTNTEAFF
TGCGCCAGCAGCCGCCAGACGAACACTGAAGCTTTCTTT
>.|TRBJ2-1|TRBV25-1|.
CASSAYSGPRSYNEQFF
TGTGCCAGCAGTGCTTATAGCGGACCCCGCTCCTACAATGAGCAGTTCTTC
>.|TRBJ2-1|TRBV29-1|many
CSVEEVNPNEQFF
TGCAGCGTTGAAGAAGTAAATCCCAATGAGCAGTTCTTC
>TRBD1|TRBJ2-1|TRBV6-2/TRBV6-3|.
CASSDPGTGGNLKQFF
TGTGCCAGCAGTGACCCGGGGACAGGGGGAAATCTTAAGCAGTTCTTC
>.|TRBJ2-7|TRBV7-9|few
CASSLANSGVSSYEQYF
TGTGCCAGCAGCCTCGCGAACTCAGGGGTGAGCTCCTACGAGCAGTACTTC
>TRBD1|TRBJ2-7|TRBV10-3|.
CAIRGTGGEAEQYF
TGTGCCATCAGGGGGACAGGGGGAGAGGCGGAGCAGTACTTC
>.|TRBJ2-7|TRBV12-3/TRBV12-4|few
CASSFGRYEQYF
TGTGCCAGCAGTTTTGGTCGGTACGAGCAGTACTTC
>TRBD1|TRBJ2-3|TRBV6-1|few
CASSKGTGARDTQYF
TGTGCCAGCAGTAAAGGGACAGGGGCTCGGGATACGCAGTATTTT
>.|TRBJ2-1|TRBV6-5|.
CASSYEGGAYNEQFF
TGTGCCAGCAGTTACGAAGGGGGGGCCTACAATGAGCAGTTCTTC
>TRBD1|TRBJ2-7|TRBV7-2|.
CASSRKTGIRNYEQYF
TGTGCCAGCAGCCGAAAGACAGGGATTCGAAACTACGAGCAGTACTTC
>.|TRBJ2-5|TRBV11-2|few
CASSLWGAGSTGTRETQYF
TGTGCCAGCAGCTTATGGGGAGCGGGATCTACCGGGACAAGAGAGACCCAGTACTTC
>TRBD2|TRBJ2-1|TRBV4-1|.
CASSQVTSGVYNEQFF
TGCGCCAGCAGCCAAGTGACTAGCGGGGTATACAATGAGCAGTTCTTC
>TRBD2|TRBJ2-2|TRBV6-2/TRBV6-3|.
CASRPTYSGRFTGELFF
TGTGCCAGCAGACCAACCTATAGCGGGAGGTTCACCGGGGAGCTGTTTTTT
>.|TRBJ2-7|TRBV20-1|few
CSTHGTDGEQYF
TGCAGTACCCACGGGACGGACGGCGAGCAGTACTTC
>TRBD1|TRBJ2-4|TRBV20-1|.
CSAFPGQAKNIQYF
TGCAGTGCTTTTCCGGGACAGGCCAAAAACATTCAGTACTTC
>.|TRBJ2-7|TRBV20-1|.
CSARALRSSYEQYF
TGCAGTGCTAGAGCCCTCAGGAGCTCCTACGAGCAGTACTTC
>TRBD1|TRBJ2-5|TRBV4-1|few
CASSQLTGGQETQYF
TGCGCCAGCAGCCAGCTGACAGGGGGGCAAGAGACCCAGTACTTC
>.|TRBJ2-7|TRBV5-6|few
CASSLALRRDYEQYF
TGTGCCAGCAGCTTGGCTCTCCGTCGTGACTACGAGCAGTACTTC
>TRBD2|TRBJ2-2|TRBV9|.
CASSVRAGGANTGELFF
TGTGCCAGCAGCGTTCGAGCGGGGGGCGCGAACACCGGGGAGCTGTTTTTT
>TRBD1|TRBJ1-1|TRBV29-1|.
CSVGQGAVNTEAFF
TGCAGCGTCGGACAGGGGGCGGTGAACACTGAAGCTTTCTTT
>TRBD2|TRBJ2-7|TRBV5-4|few
CASSSEGTSGTKRAYEQYF
TGTGCCAGCAGCTCAGAAGGGACTAGCGGGACAAAGAGAGCCTACGAGCAGTACTTC
>.|TRBJ2-3|TRBV27|.
CASSYSQTSTDTQYF
TGTGCCAGCAGTTACAGCCAGACTAGCACAGATACGCAGTATTTT
>TRBD1|TRBJ2-1|TRBV24-1|few
CATSDGPGQGVFGEFF
TGTGCCACCAGTGATGGACCGGGACAGGGGGTATTTGGTGAGTTCTTC
>TRBD2|TRBJ2-1|TRBV29-1|few
CSSPVLAGSILSYNEQFF
TGCAGCTCTCCGGTTCTAGCGGGATCCATTCTTTCCTACAATGAGCAGTTCTTC
>TRBD2|TRBJ2-1|TRBV28|few
CASTIAGTSNEQFF
TGTGCCAGCACCATAGCCGGGACTAGTAATGAGCAGTTCTTC
>.|TRBJ2-1|TRBV6-2/TRBV6-3|.
CASYKYNEQFF
TGTGCCAGTTACAAGTACAATGAGCAGTTCTTC
>.|TRBJ2-3|TRBV11-2|.
CASRQGGLGADTQYF
TGTGCCAGCAGACAAGGAGGGTTGGGAGCAGATACGCAGTATTTT
>.|TRBJ2-2|TRBV7-2|many
CASSFGAGSNTGELFF
TGTGCCAGCAGCTTTGGGGCGGGGTCGAACACCGGGGAGCTGTTTTTT
>TRBD2|TRBJ2-1|TRBV9|few
CASSAGLAGGDSNEQFF
TGTGCCAGCAGCGCGGGACTAGCGGGGGGAGACTCCAATGAGCAGTTCTTC